This section outlines one T cell receptor (beta chain) sequence together with its context. What this receptor recognizes is not known. One end of the junction fails to match germline, which may point to a read error. The CDR3 measures 15 amino acids from cysteine to phenylalanine. This entry keeps only the CDR3 DNA: 45 bases, framed from base 1. CDR1 and CDR2 (SEHNR, FQNEAQ) derive from the germline V gene (reference sequence). TCRbeta CDR3 regions were amplified from genomic DNA by means of the immunoSEQ Assay, a bias-controlled multiplex PCR. The paper's processing steps were these. Nucleated cell counts per sample were estimated from amplification of reference gene primers within the assay. To quantify the absolute abundance of each unique TCRbeta CDR3 rearrangement, sequence reads were collapsed and filtered. For each sample, productive Simpson clonality was calculated as the square root of Simpson's diversity index over productive rearrangements. Sourced from immuneACCESS, this table was stored by TCRdb with only in-frame sequences that have V and J called. A share of the clones is absent; for the studies checked, an unresolved V gene accounts for under half, and the remainder has no known explanation. V, J and clone size are taken as reported in that table, and D and trimming were inferred from the DNA itself. The sample contains about 270,000 clones, 88% of them found a single time. The biggest ten clones account for around 2% of the sample.

The record originates from a study of blood T cell repertoires in COVID-19 (dated by TCRdb to between 2020 and 2021). About the full investigation: Recovered participants in ImmuneRACE Cohort 3 were defined as having two consecutive negative NP/OP PCR tests, clearance from a healthcare professional, or resolution of symptoms. Samples from collaborators originated in the United States, Italy and Spain and spanned both the acute and convalescent phases of COVID-19. The prospective study material was composed of cDNA or gDNA derived from T cells, B-cell-depleted T cells, or PBMCs. Subjects who had been exposed to COVID-19, were actively infected with it, or had recovered from it provided the deeply sampled blood TCRbeta repertoires that made up the dataset. The repertoires were released in a freely available public database intended as a resource for research on the immune response to SARS-CoV-2. Samples were obtained from the ongoing ImmuneRACE study (first 160 participants) and from some 1,200 subjects provided by 6 global collaborators. The sample metadata nearly always contained a de-identified subject ID, COVID-19 status, age in years and sex. Where available, HLA class I and class II types were obtained from metadata supplied by the sample provider rather than from assay-based typing.

Participants in the prospective study were aged 18 to 89 years, lived in over 20 United States geographic areas, and enrolled through a virtual design. In the prospective study, participants were assigned to cohorts based on the clinical history participants reported in a screening survey and a study questionnaire. In the prospective study, mobile phlebotomists collected whole blood, serum and a nasopharyngeal or oropharyngeal swab from each participant. Over a 2-month period, participants in the prospective study had the option of providing additional blood draws and questionnaires. Before DNA extraction, prospective study blood samples were shipped either frozen or at room temperature. The study at large found these results: The quantity of clinical and demographic metadata differed by source and by participant and was supplied without curation.

The V and J segments used are TRBV7-9 and TRBJ2-4; a stretch of 10 junction bases matches TRBD2. This receptor was obtained from a woman aged 60 to 75 in a cohort exposed to, infected with or recovered from COVID-19 (not recorded which). The sequenced material came from PBMCs or T cells enriched from blood (not recorded which). In nucleotides, the sequence is TGTGCCAGCAGCTTAGACACAGGGCTAGCGGGAGCACCCGTCTTC. Its protein is CASSLDTGLAGAPVF.